These T cell receptor beta chains were read from a single sample in a study of shared clonotypes between healthy human individuals. Assay used: immunoSEQ multiplex PCR; TCRdb lists only in-frame clones, some missing. The sample includes approximately 2.4 million clones, around 95% seen only once; the top ten take about 0.13%. Source material: naive CD4+ T cells sorted from blood. The receptors were sampled from a young man in good health. Both conserved end residues are part of each CDR3. Fields, in order: J gene, V gene, D gene, clone size, CDR3 protein, CDR3 DNA. D genes are given only for firm matches. Clone size is not always given. Where it is, it says once, few, many or a class for expanded clones.

J gene: TRBJ2-2; V gene: TRBV10-3; D gene: NA; clone size: NA; CDR3 protein: CAISEVWGQNTGELFF; CDR3 DNA: TGTGCCATCAGTGAGGTGTGGGGACAGAACACCGGGGAGCTGTTTTTT
J gene: TRBJ2-3; V gene: TRBV10-3; D gene: TRBD2; clone size: NA; CDR3 protein: CAITSGRASDTQYF; CDR3 DNA: TGTGCCATCACTAGCGGGAGGGCTTCAGATACGCAGTATTTT
J gene: TRBJ2-7; V gene: TRBV5-6; D gene: NA; clone size: NA; CDR3 protein: CASTIADRFYEQYF; CDR3 DNA: TGTGCCAGCACCATCGCGGACCGGTTCTACGAGCAGTACTTC
J gene: TRBJ1-2; V gene: TRBV5-6; D gene: NA; clone size: NA; CDR3 protein: CASSLGPAGDYGYTF; CDR3 DNA: TGTGCCAGCAGCTTGGGTCCAGCCGGAGACTATGGCTACACCTTC
J gene: TRBJ2-3; V gene: TRBV10-3; D gene: TRBD2; clone size: NA; CDR3 protein: CAISSSGGAVDTQYF; CDR3 DNA: TGTGCCATCTCTTCTAGCGGGGGGGCGGTAGATACGCAGTATTTT
J gene: TRBJ2-5; V gene: TRBV10-3; D gene: NA; clone size: NA; CDR3 protein: CAIRGTKYQETQYF; CDR3 DNA: TGTGCCATCAGGGGGACAAAGTACCAAGAGACCCAGTACTTC
J gene: TRBJ2-1; V gene: TRBV5-4; D gene: TRBD2; clone size: NA; CDR3 protein: CASSLIAGAPNEQFF; CDR3 DNA: TGTGCCAGCAGCTTGATAGCGGGAGCGCCAAATGAGCAGTTCTTC
J gene: TRBJ1-3; V gene: TRBV28; D gene: NA; clone size: once; CDR3 protein: CASSSPWGGDGNTIYF; CDR3 DNA: TGTGCCAGCAGCTCCCCCTGGGGAGGGGATGGAAACACCATATATTTT
J gene: TRBJ2-7; V gene: TRBV6-5; D gene: TRBD2; clone size: NA; CDR3 protein: CASRRQTSGYEQYF; CDR3 DNA: TGTGCCAGCAGACGACAGACTAGCGGCTACGAGCAGTACTTC
J gene: TRBJ2-1; V gene: TRBV25-1; D gene: TRBD1; clone size: NA; CDR3 protein: CASSEEGQGRSEQFF; CDR3 DNA: TGTGCCAGCAGTGAGGAAGGACAGGGTAGGAGTGAGCAGTTCTTC
J gene: TRBJ1-6; V gene: TRBV27; D gene: NA; clone size: NA; CDR3 protein: CASSYNNSPLHF; CDR3 DNA: TGTGCCAGCAGTTACAACAATTCACCCCTCCACTTT
J gene: TRBJ2-1; V gene: TRBV10-3; D gene: NA; clone size: NA; CDR3 protein: CAVGGGYNEQFF; CDR3 DNA: TGTGCCGTGGGAGGGGGGTACAATGAGCAGTTCTTC
J gene: TRBJ2-5; V gene: TRBV30; D gene: NA; clone size: NA; CDR3 protein: CAWGRDIETQYF; CDR3 DNA: TGTGCCTGGGGCCGGGACATAGAGACCCAGTACTTC
J gene: TRBJ2-2; V gene: TRBV6-1; D gene: NA; clone size: few; CDR3 protein: CASSVQGRAGELFF; CDR3 DNA: TGTGCCAGCAGTGTGCAGGGGCGTGCCGGGGAGCTGTTTTTT
J gene: TRBJ2-1; V gene: TRBV11-2; D gene: NA; clone size: NA; CDR3 protein: CASSPREGVSSYNEQFF; CDR3 DNA: TGTGCCAGCAGCCCCCGCGAGGGTGTTAGTTCCTACAATGAGCAGTTCTTC
J gene: TRBJ2-2; V gene: TRBV6-6; D gene: TRBD2; clone size: NA; CDR3 protein: CASSYRTSGGAGELFF; CDR3 DNA: TGTGCCAGCAGTTACCGGACTAGCGGGGGGGCCGGGGAGCTGTTTTTT
J gene: TRBJ1-1; V gene: TRBV2; D gene: NA; clone size: NA; CDR3 protein: CASSDFRGNTEAFF; CDR3 DNA: TGTGCCAGCAGTGATTTCAGGGGGAACACTGAAGCTTTCTTT
J gene: TRBJ2-7; V gene: TRBV4-1; D gene: TRBD1; clone size: once; CDR3 protein: CASRKTGSYEQYF; CDR3 DNA: TGCGCCAGCAGAAAGACAGGGTCCTACGAGCAGTACTTC
J gene: TRBJ2-7; V gene: TRBV5-5; D gene: NA; clone size: NA; CDR3 protein: CASSLVSAETYEQYF; CDR3 DNA: TGTGCCAGCAGCTTGGTTTCGGCGGAGACCTACGAGCAGTACTTC
J gene: TRBJ2-3; V gene: TRBV5-1; D gene: NA; clone size: once; CDR3 protein: CASSLEAVTSTDTQYF; CDR3 DNA: TGCGCCAGCAGCTTAGAAGCGGTCACTAGCACAGATACGCAGTATTTT
J gene: TRBJ2-2; V gene: TRBV30; D gene: NA; clone size: NA; CDR3 protein: CAWSVYRGTGELFF; CDR3 DNA: TGTGCCTGGAGTGTCTACAGAGGCACCGGGGAGCTGTTTTTT